The rows below give T cell receptor beta chains drawn from one sample of a study of post-analysis software for immune sequencing data. Using its own MiXCR run on the PCR reads, TCRdb lists one record per CDR3 protein. Of roughly 650,000 distinct CDR3 sequences in the sample, 55% to 60% were seen once. Material: blood. These receptors were obtained from a girl aged 2 to 10 with multiple sclerosis. Both conserved end residues are part of each CDR3. A D gene is named only where the DNA matches it firmly. The size entry is marked missing in some rows and otherwise reads once, few, many or a size class.

abundance,d_gene,j_gene,v_gene,CDR3nt,CDR3aa
few,-,TRBJ2-2,TRBV9,TGTGCCAGCAGCGTAGAGGTTGGGCCGCCAGCGAACACCGGGGAGCTGTTTTTT,CASSVEVGPPANTGELFF
-,-,TRBJ1-2,TRBV6-2/TRBV6-3,TGTGCTAGCAGTTACGCCAGCGGACACGGCTACACCTTC,CASSYASGHGYTF
few,-,TRBJ2-7,TRBV12-3/TRBV12-4,TGTGCCAGCAGTTTAAGGTCCGGCCCCTACGAGCAGTACTTC,CASSLRSGPYEQYF
few,-,TRBJ1-2,TRBV3-1,TGTGCCAGCAGCCAAGAGGGGGCGGACTATGGCTACACCTTC,CASSQEGADYGYTF
-,-,TRBJ1-2,TRBV29-1,TGCAGCGTAACCGACAGTCCCTATGGCTACACCTTC,CSVTDSPYGYTF
-,TRBD1,TRBJ2-3,TRBV10-3,TGTGCCATCAGTGGGCCCACAGGGGAAGGCACAGATACGCAGTATTTT,CAISGPTGEGTDTQYF
-,TRBD2,TRBJ2-7,TRBV25-1,TGTGCCAGCAACAGCGGGGGGGATAACTACGAGCAGTACTTC,CASNSGGDNYEQYF
-,-,TRBJ2-5,TRBV20-1,TGCAGTGCTCAGCAAGAGACCCAGTACTTC,CSAQQETQYF
-,-,TRBJ1-3,TRBV10-3,TGTGCCATCGGTGGACAGCAGGACACCATATATTTT,CAIGGQQDTIYF
few,-,TRBJ2-3,TRBV7-2,TGTGCCAGCAGCCCCCTCAGACCGGGCACAGATACGCAGTATTTT,CASSPLRPGTDTQYF
-,-,TRBJ1-2,TRBV5-5,TGTGCCAGCAGGAGGGGGGACTCTAACTATGGCTACACCTTC,CASRRGDSNYGYTF
-,-,TRBJ2-3,TRBV5-1,TGCGCCAGCAGCCCACAGGGTAGAGATACGCAGTATTTT,CASSPQGRDTQYF
-,TRBD1,TRBJ2-3,TRBV11-1,TGTGCCAGCAGCTCATGGACAGGGGGCAAGACAGATACGCAGTATTTT,CASSSWTGGKTDTQYF
few,-,TRBJ1-2,TRBV11-2,TGTGCCAGCAGCTTAGAGGGGCAGGAAAAGTTCCTTCAACTACCAAACTATGGCTACACCTTC,CASSLEGQEKFLQLPNYGYTF
few,-,TRBJ2-7,TRBV12-3/TRBV12-4,TGTGCCAGCAGTTTGGGGCCCCTCCCGGCCGACCTCTACGAGCAGTACTTC,CASSLGPLPADLYEQYF
-,TRBD2,TRBJ2-2,TRBV28,TGTGCCAGCCAGAGCGGGAGGGCGAGCGGGGAGCTGTTTTTT,CASQSGRASGELFF
-,-,TRBJ2-4,TRBV15,TGTGCCACCAGCAGAGGGGGGGACAGTTCTACTAAGTACTTC,CATSRGGDSSTKYF
-,-,TRBJ2-3,TRBV7-9,TGTGCCAGCGGGGACTCCGGGGGGCCCAGCACAGATACGCAGTATTTT,CASGDSGGPSTDTQYF
-,-,TRBJ2-7,TRBV5-5,TGTGCCAGCAGCTTGGGACCGGAGGGGATCTACGGGCAGTACTTC,CASSLGPEGIYGQYF
few,TRBD1,TRBJ1-5,TRBV6-5,TGTGCCAGCAGAACAGGGGATCAGCCCCAGCATTTT,CASRTGDQPQHF
-,TRBD1,TRBJ2-1,TRBV29-1,TGTGCGAACCGGGACAGGGGATGGGGTGAGCAGTTCTTC,CANRDRGWGEQFF
-,TRBD1,TRBJ2-4,TRBV7-2,TGTGCCAGCAGCTTAGTAGCATGGGGGCCAGGGGGCCTGAACATTCAGTACTTC,CASSLVAWGPGGLNIQYF
few,-,TRBJ2-3,TRBV2,TGTGCCAGCAGTGATATCGGAAGAGATACGCAGTATTTT,CASSDIGRDTQYF
-,-,TRBJ1-1,TRBV4-1,TGCGCCAGCAGCCAACTTTTCGTGACCCGACGGGACACTGAAGCTTTCTTT,CASSQLFVTRRDTEAFF
-,-,TRBJ1-1,TRBV12-3/TRBV12-4,TGTGCCAGCAGCCCTAGATGGAAAGCTTTCTTT,CASSPRWKAFF
few,-,TRBJ2-7,TRBV12-3/TRBV12-4,TGTGCCAGCAGGGACCGGTACGAGCAGTACTTC,CASRDRYEQYF
-,-,TRBJ1-5,TRBV20-1,TGCAGTGCTAGAGCGGAACAGGGACCCAATCAGCCCCAGCATTTT,CSARAEQGPNQPQHF
few,TRBD1,TRBJ2-1,TRBV5-1,TGTGCCAGCAGTCTGGTCGGGACAGGGGGCAATGAGCAGTTCTTC,CASSLVGTGGNEQFF
-,-,TRBJ2-7,TRBV19,TGTGCCAGTAGCTCCACAGTTACCTACGAGCAGTACTTC,CASSSTVTYEQYF
once,TRBD1,TRBJ1-4,TRBV15,TGTGCCACCACCCGCACTATAGACAGGGCTAATGAAAAACTGTTTTTT,CATTRTIDRANEKLFF
few,-,TRBJ2-7,TRBV12-3/TRBV12-4,TGTGCCAGCAGTTTCGGCAGCCTAACCTACGAGCAGTACTTC,CASSFGSLTYEQYF
-,TRBD2,TRBJ2-1,TRBV7-3,TGTGCCAGCAGCTTACTAGCGGGAGTCCCCAATGAGCAGTTCTTC,CASSLLAGVPNEQFF
-,-,TRBJ1-6,TRBV7-9,TGTGCCAGCAGCCCAAGGGAGGAGTCTAATTCACCCCTCCACTTT,CASSPREESNSPLHF
-,-,TRBJ2-3,TRBV29-1,TGCAGCGTTGAAGGTCGGCAGGGGAGTGGGGATACGCAGTATTTT,CSVEGRQGSGDTQYF
-,TRBD1,TRBJ1-5,TRBV6-5,TGTGCCAGCAGTACAGGGGGCAATCAGCCCCAGCATTTT,CASSTGGNQPQHF
-,-,TRBJ2-7,TRBV6-6,TGTGCCAGCAGTTACCGAAATGACGGAGTTAATACCCAGTACTTC,CASSYRNDGVNTQYF
-,TRBD2,TRBJ2-1,TRBV5-1,TGCGCCAGCAGCTTGGTTTGGGCGGGAGGGGAAAATGAGCAGTTCTTC,CASSLVWAGGENEQFF
-,-,TRBJ1-2,TRBV29-1,TGCAGCGTTGGGGGGGGAAACGGCTACACCTTC,CSVGGGNGYTF
few,-,TRBJ2-3,TRBV20-1,TGCAGTGCTAAACTAGTCACAGATACGCAGTATTTT,CSAKLVTDTQYF
few,-,TRBJ1-1,TRBV5-1,TGCGCCAGCAGCTTTGACAGGTCCACTGAAGCTTTCTTT,CASSFDRSTEAFF
-,-,TRBJ2-5,TRBV29-1,TGCAGCGTTAACCGGGGGGCCTTAGAGACCCAGTACTTC,CSVNRGALETQYF
few,TRBD1,TRBJ2-6,TRBV9,TGTGCCAGCAGCGCGACAGGGACCCGCTCTGGGGCCAACGTCCTGACTTTC,CASSATGTRSGANVLTF
-,-,TRBJ2-1,TRBV5-1,TGCGCCAGCAGCTTGGAGGCCGGGGTAGGTGAGCAGGTCTTC,CASSLEAGVGEQVF
-,-,TRBJ1-5,TRBV6-4,TGTGCCAGCAGTGACGAGATCAATCAGCCCCAGCATTTT,CASSDEINQPQHF
few,TRBD1,TRBJ1-1,TRBV4-3,TGCGCCAGCAGCCAAGCCGGACAGGGACCATGGAACACTGAAGCTTTCTTT,CASSQAGQGPWNTEAFF
-,TRBD2,TRBJ2-3,TRBV4-3,TGCGCCAGCAGCCAAGAGTATCGTGGGACTAGCGGGGGGTGGGATACGCAGTATTTT,CASSQEYRGTSGGWDTQYF
-,TRBD2,TRBJ2-1,TRBV5-1,TGCGCCAGCAGGTCGGGACTAGCGGATAACAATGAGCAGTTCTTC,CASRSGLADNNEQFF
-,TRBD1,TRBJ1-6,TRBV27,TGTGCCAGCAGTCCCGGGACAGGACCGTATTCACCCCTCCACTTT,CASSPGTGPYSPLHF
-,-,TRBJ2-2,TRBV7-7,TGTGCCAGCAGCTTAGACAGGGCTACCGGGGAGCTGTTTTTT,CASSLDRATGELFF
-,-,TRBJ2-1,TRBV11-2,TGTGCCAGCAGCCCCTTAACCCCTCAAAAGGAGACCCAGTTCTTC,CASSPLTPQKETQFF
-,-,TRBJ1-1,TRBV29-1,TGCAGCTACGGGGGGGGGAACACTGAAGCTTTCTTT,CSYGGGNTEAFF
few,-,TRBJ2-3,TRBV5-1,TGCGCCAGCAGCCCAAAGCTTGGACAGCCGGGGGATACGCAGTATTTT,CASSPKLGQPGDTQYF
-,-,TRBJ2-3,TRBV5-5,TGTGCCAGCAGCCCTGGGGGGGCGATAGATACGCAGTATTTT,CASSPGGAIDTQYF
-,TRBD2,TRBJ2-3,TRBV12-3/TRBV12-4,TGTGCCAGCAGTCCGCCCTCTAGCGGGGGGCTTCGAGGCACAGATACGCAGTATTTT,CASSPPSSGGLRGTDTQYF
-,TRBD1,TRBJ1-2,TRBV5-1,TGCGCCAGCAGCTCCCTAACAGGGGGCGACTATGGCTACACCTTC,CASSSLTGGDYGYTF